This TCR beta chain was sequenced in a study of shared clonotypes between healthy human individuals. Only in-frame clones appear in the TCRdb table, and some are missing; sequencing was by immunoSEQ multiplex PCR. The sample yields around 2.5 million clones, 90% to 95% seen once. The CDR3 runs 18 residues. From germline, CDR1 is SGHDT and CDR2 YYEEEE. With 4 bases clipped from V and 2 bases from J, the junction kept 11 bases outside the gene matches. The TCR was taken from a man aged 18 to 30 in good health. Some clones in this sample may be carry-over from other donors' samples. The sequencing sample was made of naive CD4+ T cells from PBMCs. Indicated subset: CD45RA+ positively selected. The V gene is TRBV5-6, the J gene TRBJ2-1; 11 bases match TRBD2. The DNA of the CDR3 is TGTGCCAGCAGCCCTAGGGCGACTAGCGGGATCCCCTACAATGAGCAGTTCTTC. It yields the protein CASSPRATSGIPYNEQFF.